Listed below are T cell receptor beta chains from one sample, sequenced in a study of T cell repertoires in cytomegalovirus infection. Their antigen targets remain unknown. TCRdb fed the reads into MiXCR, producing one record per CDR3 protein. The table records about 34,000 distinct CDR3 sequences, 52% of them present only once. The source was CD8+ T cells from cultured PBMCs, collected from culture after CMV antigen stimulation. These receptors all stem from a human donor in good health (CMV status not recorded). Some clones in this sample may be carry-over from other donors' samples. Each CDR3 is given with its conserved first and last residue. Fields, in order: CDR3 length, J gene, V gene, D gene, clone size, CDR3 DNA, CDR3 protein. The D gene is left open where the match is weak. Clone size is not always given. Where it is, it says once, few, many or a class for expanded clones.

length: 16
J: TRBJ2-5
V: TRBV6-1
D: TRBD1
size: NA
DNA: TGTGCCAGCAGCGGGACAGACTTTATCCTTCAAGAGACCCAGTACTTC
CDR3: CASSGTDFILQETQYF

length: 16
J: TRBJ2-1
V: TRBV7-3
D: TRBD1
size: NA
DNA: TGTGCCAGCAGCCGCCTTGGGACAGCTACCTACAATGAGCAGTTCTTC
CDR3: CASSRLGTATYNEQFF

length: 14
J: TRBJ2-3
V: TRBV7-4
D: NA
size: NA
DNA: TGTGCCAGCAGCCCCTGGGGGCCCACAGATACGCAGTATTTT
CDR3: CASSPWGPTDTQYF

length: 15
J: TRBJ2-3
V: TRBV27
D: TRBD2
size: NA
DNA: TGTGCCAGCAGTCAGGGACTAGCGGGAGTGGATACGCAGTATTTT
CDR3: CASSQGLAGVDTQYF

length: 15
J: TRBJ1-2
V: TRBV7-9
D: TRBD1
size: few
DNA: TGTGCCAGCAGCTTAGCGGGGGACAGTAACTATGGCTACACCTTC
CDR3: CASSLAGDSNYGYTF

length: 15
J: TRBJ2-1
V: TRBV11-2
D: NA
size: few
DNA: TGTGCCAGCAGCCCGACCGGGACTGGAAACAATGAGCAGTTCTTC
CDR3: CASSPTGTGNNEQFF

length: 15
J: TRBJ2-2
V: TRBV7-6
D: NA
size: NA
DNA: TGTGCCAGCAGCTTTTTAACAGAAGAGACCGGGGAGCTGTTTTTT
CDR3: CASSFLTEETGELFF

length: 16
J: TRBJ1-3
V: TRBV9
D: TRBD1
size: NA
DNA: TGTGCCAGCAGCGCGGTAAAGGGACAGACTGGAAACACCATATATTTT
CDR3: CASSAVKGQTGNTIYF

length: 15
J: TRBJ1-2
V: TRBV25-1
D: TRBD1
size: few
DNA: TGTGCCAGCAGTGGGACAGGGGATAGTAACTATGGCTACACCTTC
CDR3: CASSGTGDSNYGYTF

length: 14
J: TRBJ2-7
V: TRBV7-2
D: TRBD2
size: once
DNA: TGTGCCAGCAGCTCCGGACTAGCGGGGTACGAGCAGTACTTC
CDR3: CASSSGLAGYEQYF

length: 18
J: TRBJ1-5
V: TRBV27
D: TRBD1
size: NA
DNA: TGTGCCAGCAGTTTATCCGGGACAGGGGACTTGGGCAATCAGCCCCAGCATTTT
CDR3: CASSLSGTGDLGNQPQHF

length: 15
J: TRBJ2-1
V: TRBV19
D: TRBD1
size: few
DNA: TGTGCCAGTAGTATCCCCTTAGGGGGCAGGGATGAGCAGTTCTTC
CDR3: CASSIPLGGRDEQFF

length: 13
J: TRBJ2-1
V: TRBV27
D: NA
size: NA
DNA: TGTGCCAGCAGTTCGGGACACCGGAATGAGCAGTTCTTC
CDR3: CASSSGHRNEQFF

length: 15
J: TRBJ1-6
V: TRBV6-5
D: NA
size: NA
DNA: TGTGCCAGCAGTTCACCGCCGGGGCTGCGGTCACCCTTCCACTTT
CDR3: CASSSPPGLRSPFHF

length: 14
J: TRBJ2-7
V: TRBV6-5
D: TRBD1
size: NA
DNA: TGTGCCAGCAGCTTTGGACAGGCGGTCTACGAGCAGTACTTC
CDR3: CASSFGQAVYEQYF

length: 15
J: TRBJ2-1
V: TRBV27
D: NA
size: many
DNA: TGTGCCAGCAGTTTATCACTAGGGTCCTACAATGAGCAGTTCTTC
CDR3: CASSLSLGSYNEQFF

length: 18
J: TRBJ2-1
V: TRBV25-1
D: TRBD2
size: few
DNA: TGTGCCAGCAGTGAATTAGGACTAGAGTATATTTCCTACAATGAGCAGTTCTTC
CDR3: CASSELGLEYISYNEQFF

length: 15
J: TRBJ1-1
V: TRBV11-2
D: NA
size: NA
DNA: TGTGCCAGCAGCTTAGCAGTAGGGACGGCGGTTGAAGCTTTCTTT
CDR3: CASSLAVGTAVEAFF

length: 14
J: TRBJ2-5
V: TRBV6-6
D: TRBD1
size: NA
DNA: TGTGCCACCACATCAGGGGGCATCCGAGAGACCCAGTACTTC
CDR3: CATTSGGIRETQYF

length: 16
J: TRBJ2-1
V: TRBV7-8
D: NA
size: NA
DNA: TGTGCCAGCAGCTTCCTAGCGGAGGGGGTCAACAATGAGCAGTTCTTC
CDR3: CASSFLAEGVNNEQFF

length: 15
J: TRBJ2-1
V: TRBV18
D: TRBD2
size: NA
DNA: TGTGCCAGCCACGAGAGCGGGGGGAGTTACAATGAGCAGTTCTTC
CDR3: CASHESGGSYNEQFF

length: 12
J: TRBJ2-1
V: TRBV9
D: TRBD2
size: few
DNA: TGTGCCAGCAGCCCGCCCGGGACTAGTCAGTTCTTC
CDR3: CASSPPGTSQFF